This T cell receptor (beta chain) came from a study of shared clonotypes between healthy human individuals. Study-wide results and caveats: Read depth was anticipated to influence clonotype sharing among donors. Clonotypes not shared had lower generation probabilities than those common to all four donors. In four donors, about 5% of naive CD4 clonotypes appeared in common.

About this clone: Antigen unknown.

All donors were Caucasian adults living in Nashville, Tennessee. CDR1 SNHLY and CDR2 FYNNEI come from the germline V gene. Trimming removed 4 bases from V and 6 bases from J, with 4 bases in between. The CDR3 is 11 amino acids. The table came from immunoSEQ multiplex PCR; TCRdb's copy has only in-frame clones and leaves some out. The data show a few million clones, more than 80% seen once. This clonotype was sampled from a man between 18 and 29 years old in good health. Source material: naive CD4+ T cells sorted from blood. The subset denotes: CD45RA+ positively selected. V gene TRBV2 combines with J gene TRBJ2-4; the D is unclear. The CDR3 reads CASSGGNIQYF. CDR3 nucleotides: TGTGCCAGCAGTGGAGGAAACATTCAGTACTTC.